This TCR beta chain was observed in a study of Ad26.COV2.S vaccination and SARS-CoV-2 variants. Across the whole study: The COV1001 Ad26.COV2.S trial arm included the donor. Ad26.COV2.S shots went into the muscle once or twice, 56 days apart. Study-wide findings and caveats: Analyses of TCR breadth and depth may have underestimated total T cell responses.

The V end was cut by 3 bases, the J end by 6 bases, with 15 bases between. Germline lookup yields CDR1 LNHDA and CDR2 SQIVND (reference sequence). The CDR3 loop spans 15 amino acids. Specified treatment: roughly 18 received Ad26.COV2.S at low or high dose, single or two shots; about 5 received placebo; per-sample allocation not given. Sampling was performed 63 days after the first vaccine or placebo injection. Worth noting for this clone: Its antigen is unknown.

The protocol was immunoSEQ multiplex PCR, while the TCRdb copy is restricted to in-frame clones and leaves out a portion. The sample has some 420,000 clones; approximately 88% are singletons. This chain uses TRBV19 with TRBJ1-5, with D possibly being TRBD1 (6 bases). The receptor was isolated from a person between 18 and 65 years old who received the Ad26.COV2.S COVID-19 vaccine or a placebo. This material consisted of peripheral blood, taken in a trial of Ad26.COV2.S vaccine versus placebo. This chain's CDR3 is CASSIRPGVGQPQHF. The CDR3 coding sequence is TGTGCCAGTAGTATCAGACCAGGGGTTGGTCAGCCCCAGCATTTT.